These 26 T cell receptor beta chains were all obtained from the same sample, sequenced in a study of blood T cells in healthy people across ages. A second PCR of roughly 7 to 11 cycles used a sample-barcoded 5' primer and a J-beta primer mix. In TCRdb, the 5' RACE reads were re-called with MiXCR into one record per CDR3 protein. The repertoire holds hundreds of thousands of distinct CDR3 sequences, with roughly 64% as singletons. Material for sequencing was blood. These receptors all come from a man between 25 and 39 years old in good health.

This rearrangement joins TRBV15 to TRBJ2-5; D remains ambiguous. The DNA end favors TRBJ2-7, so the J call may be wrong. Germline lookup yields CDR1 LNHNV and CDR2 YYDKDF (reference sequence). The CDR3 runs to 14 residues. CDR3 in amino acids: CATSRDTHSYEQYF. The CDR3 nucleotides read TGTGCCACCAGCAGAGATACACACAGCTACGAGCAGTACTTC.

The chain couples TRBV3-1 to TRBJ2-5; 9 nucleotides agree with TRBD2. The J call may be in error: the DNA end matches TRBJ2-1 better. Germline V gene lookup returns CDR1 LGHDT and CDR2 YNNKEL (reference sequence). The CDR3 sequence is 16 residues long. The CDR3 is CASSRDSGGPRETQFF. CDR3 coding DNA: TGTGCCAGCAGTCGAGACAGCGGGGGGCCCCGAGAGACCCAGTTCTTC.

This clonotype appeared a few times. The gene calls are TRBV20-1 and TRBJ2-5; TRBD2 is a possible D gene (7 bases). Germline-derived CDR1 and CDR2 are DFQATT and SNEGSKA (reference sequence). The ends were cut back, 1 base at V and 1 base at J, with 19 bases in the middle. The CDR3 runs to 17 residues. This CDR3 is CSARARGAGAFQETQYF. CDR3 sequence (DNA): TGCAGTGCTAGAGCCCGGGGCGCGGGGGCCTTCCAAGAGACCCAGTACTTC.

The chain combines TRBV7-9 with TRBJ1-2; weak D call: TRBD1 (5 bases). Germline loops: CDR1 SEHNR, CDR2 FQNEAQ (reference sequence). Trimming shortened V by 5 bases and J by 6 bases, and 19 bases separated the two germline ends. This CDR3 contains 15 residues. The CDR3 loop is CASSPQPGQTNGYTF. The DNA of the CDR3 is TGTGCCAGCAGCCCACAGCCGGGGCAGACTAATGGCTACACCTTC.

The V call is TRBV12-3 or TRBV12-4, the J call TRBJ1-1; D is unresolved. This CDR3 region has 12 residues. V lost 6 bases and J lost 0, with 5 bases in between. The CDR3 spells CASRPMNTEAFF. DNA for the CDR3: TGTGCCAGCAGACCTATGAACACTGAAGCTTTCTTT.

J is TRBJ1-5 and V is TRBV20-1; D gene uncertain. The germline gives CDR1 DFQATT, CDR2 SNEGSKA (reference sequence). V shed 6 bases and J shed 3 bases, with 9 bases lying between them. The CDR3 length is 12 residues. The CDR3 region is CSAVPVNQPQHF. The DNA of the CDR3 is TGCAGTGCGGTCCCGGTCAATCAGCCCCAGCATTTT.

The chain employs TRBV20-1 and TRBJ2-4; D gene unclear. Germline V gene lookup returns CDR1 DFQATT and CDR2 SNEGSKA (reference sequence). The CDR3 is made up of 12 amino acids. Deletions cut 4 bases from V and 13 bases from J, with 17 bases between. The CDR3 here is CSAIEVSGFQYF. DNA of the CDR3: TGCAGTGCTATCGAAGTATCGGGTTTCCAGTACTTC.

The V call is TRBV12-3 or TRBV12-4, the J call TRBJ2-7; the D gene is possibly TRBD2 (7 bases). V was clipped by 6 bases and J by 3 bases, with 12 bases between them. This CDR3 is built from 13 residues. The CDR3: CASRAGAHYEQYF. CDR3 nucleotides: TGTGCCAGCAGGGCGGGGGCGCACTACGAGCAGTACTTC.

The count of this clonotype is one. This chain links TRBV12-3 or TRBV12-4 with TRBJ2-1; weak D call: TRBD1 (5 bases). V dropped 1 base and J dropped 6 bases, with 13 bases sitting between them. CDR3 length: 15 amino acids. CDR3 in amino acids: CASSLGQLHRNEQFF. The CDR3 DNA sequence: TGTGCCAGCAGTTTAGGACAGCTCCATCGCAATGAGCAGTTCTTC.

This clonotype was picked up a small number of times. The chain links TRBV20-1 to TRBJ2-1; 8 bases fit TRBD2. CDR1 and CDR2 from the germline V gene are DFQATT and SNEGSKA (reference sequence). The CDR3 loop spans 13 amino acids. Trimming cost V 3 bases and J 8 bases; bases outside gene matches: 6. This chain's CDR3 is CSARSSGGYEQFF. The CDR3 DNA is TGCAGTGCTAGGTCCAGCGGGGGCTATGAGCAGTTCTTC.

The CDR3 here is CSATRLAGGKETQYF. The CDR3 DNA reads TGCAGTGCCACAAGACTAGCGGGGGGCAAAGAGACCCAGTACTTC. The genes are TRBV20-1 and TRBJ2-5, with TRBD2 matching over 13 bases. V lost 6 bases and J lost 3; bases outside the gene matches: 7. The CDR3 is 15 residues long. Germline CDR1 and CDR2: DFQATT and SNEGSKA (reference sequence).

This clonotype occurred once. This sequence joins TRBV3-1 and TRBJ2-7; D is ambiguous. This CDR3 region has 12 residues. CDR1 LGHDT and CDR2 YNNKEL come from the germline V gene (reference sequence). V was trimmed by 4 bases and J by 5 bases, leaving 9 bases between them. Here the CDR3 reads CASSPRVDEQYF. The CDR3 region has the DNA TGTGCCAGCAGCCCCCGAGTTGACGAGCAGTACTTC.

This chain links TRBV20-1 with TRBJ2-3, with 7 bases aligning to TRBD1. The CDR3 has 15 amino acids. With 6 bases clipped from V and 2 bases from J, the junction kept 11 bases outside the gene matches. Looked up from germline, CDR1 is DFQATT and CDR2 is SNEGSKA (reference sequence). In nucleotides, the CDR3 is TGCAGTGCCCTCCGGGGCGACAGGGACACAGATACGCAGTATTTT. This codes for CSALRGDRDTDTQYF.

The chain carries TRBV12-3 or TRBV12-4 and TRBJ2-5; 7 bases agree with TRBD1. The CDR3 consists of 17 residues. J was trimmed by 5 bases and V by 6 bases; bases with no gene match: 18. The chain's CDR3 is CASSSSTGTEYSETQYF. Written as DNA, the CDR3 is TGTGCCAGCAGCTCATCTACCGGGACAGAGTATTCGGAGACCCAGTACTTC.

The rearrangement links TRBV4-2 to TRBJ1-2; TRBD1 might be the D (5 bases). From germline, CDR1 is LGHNA and CDR2 YNFKEQ. The CDR3 contains 15 residues. Between the trimmed V and J ends, which lost 1 base and 4 bases, there was a span of 13 bases. CDR3 bases: TGTGCCAGCAGCCAAGCCCCAGGGACCGTCTATGGCTACACCTTC. This sequence encodes CASSQAPGTVYGYTF.

CDR3 amino acids: CSATPGGNTEAFF. Written as DNA, the CDR3 is TGCAGTGCTACCCCCGGTGGGAACACTGAAGCTTTCTTT. The chain recombines TRBV20-1 with TRBJ1-1; D gene uncertain. With 4 bases removed from V and 1 base from J, the gap between germline ends came to 10 bases. The CDR3 covers 13 residues. Germline CDR1 DFQATT, CDR2 SNEGSKA (reference sequence).

V usage is TRBV20-1 and J usage is TRBJ2-1; 8 nucleotides match TRBD1. The CDR3 is made up of 13 amino acids. Per germline, CDR1 DFQATT and CDR2 SNEGSKA (reference sequence). V dropped 6 bases and J dropped 6; count of bases not matched to a gene: 7. This CDR3 is CSAHRGQGNEQFF. The DNA of the CDR3 is TGCAGTGCCCACCGCGGACAGGGCAATGAGCAGTTCTTC.

V is TRBV30 and J is TRBJ2-5, with TRBD2 matching over 9 bases. After removal of 8 bases from V and 0 bases from J, the junction contained 4 bases not matched to a gene. Germline CDR1 is GTSNPN and CDR2 is SVGIG (reference sequence). The CDR3 runs 13 residues. The CDR3 loop is CAGERGDQETQYF. DNA of the CDR3: TGTGCCGGAGAGCGGGGGGACCAAGAGACCCAGTACTTC.

V gene TRBV29-1 combines with J gene TRBJ2-7; TRBD1 matches 9 bases. The CDR3 runs 12 residues. Germline V CDR1 and CDR2: SQVTM, ANQGSEA. Trimming removed 5 bases from V and 5 bases from J; junction bases left unmatched: 4. For the CDR3, the DNA is TGCAGCGTTCCGGGACAGGGAGACGAGCAGTACTTC. Protein product: CSVPGQGDEQYF.

This clonotype was observed a handful of times. This chain joins TRBV4-3 and TRBJ2-1; 10 bases fit TRBD1. The V gene's germline CDR1 is LGHNA and CDR2 YSLEER. J gave up 9 bases and V 3 bases, and 2 bases lay outside the gene matches. CDR3 length equals 13 residues. The CDR3 DNA reads as TGCGCCAGCAGCCAGACAGGGGGCGTTGAGCAGTTCTTC. It specifies CASSQTGGVEQFF.

This clonotype was observed a few times. The genes are TRBV5-5 and TRBJ2-7, with 9 bases aligning to TRBD1. This CDR3 spans 16 amino acids. Germline values: CDR1 SGHKS, CDR2 YYEKEE (reference sequence). V lost 5 bases, J lost 3 bases, and 12 bases stayed unmatched. The CDR3 region has the DNA TGTGCCAGCAGTTCCACCCCCGGGACAGGGATCTACGAGCAGTACTTC. Translated: CASSSTPGTGIYEQYF.

As to this clonotype: A much larger clone lies a single base off, so this may be a read error. This rearrangement joins TRBV29-1 to TRBJ2-2; 7 bases agree with TRBD2. This CDR3 is 13 amino acids long. Germline CDR1 SQVTM, CDR2 ANQGSEA. CDR3: CSGGGANIGELFF. Here the CDR3 DNA reads TGCAGCGGGGGAGGGGCCAACATCGGGGAGCTGTTTTTT.

This clonotype showed up just a few times. V is TRBV14 and J is TRBJ2-3; 7 bases fit TRBD1. V lost 1 base to trimming and J lost 4 bases; unmatched junction nucleotides: 5. CDR3 length equals 15 residues. Germline-derived CDR1 and CDR2 are SGHDN and FVKESK. The CDR3 loop is CASSQVRGNADTQYF. In DNA, the CDR3 is TGTGCCAGCAGCCAAGTCAGGGGGAACGCAGATACGCAGTATTTT.

The V gene is TRBV5-1, the J gene TRBJ2-1, with a tentative D call TRBD2 (5 bases). V lost 4 bases, J lost 10 bases, and 15 bases lay in between. From germline, CDR1 is SGHRS and CDR2 YFSETQ. The CDR3 spans 13 residues. The CDR3 here is CASSTDTGGEQFF. The CDR3 DNA reads TGCGCCAGCAGCACAGACACGGGCGGGGAGCAGTTCTTC.

The chain uses TRBV24-1 and TRBJ1-1, with D unclear. In germline, CDR1 is KGHDR, CDR2 SFDVKD. The V end lost 3 bases, the J end lost 7 bases, and 11 bases lay between the germline ends. The CDR3 sequence is 13 residues long. The chain's CDR3 is CATSDGKQHEAFF. The CDR3 nucleotides are TGTGCCACCAGTGATGGGAAACAGCATGAAGCTTTCTTT.

This chain links TRBV10-3 with TRBJ1-4, with no clear D. The CDR3 runs 14 residues. Trimming left V 11 bases short and J 4 bases short, with 17 bases between. CDR1 is ENHRY, CDR2 SYGVKD, per germline. CDR3 bases: TGTGCCGCGGGAAGGGAAGGACTTAATGAAAAACTGTTTTTT. Translating it yields CAAGREGLNEKLFF.